This record covers a single T cell receptor beta chain. The germline V gene encodes CDR1 SQVTM and CDR2 ANQGSEA. The CDR3 totals 13 residues. The ends lost 4 bases at V and 3 bases at J; junction bases unmatched: 6. This sample was included in a study of control samples from healthy donors and cancer patients. Assay: immunoSEQ multiplex PCR; the TCRdb copy retains only in-frame clones and omits some. Among roughly 150,000 clones, about 90% were seen once, and the ten largest hold 1.5% to 2%. The TCR originated in a young man in good health. The specimen was blood. The rearrangement joins TRBV29-1 to TRBJ2-7; the match to TRBD1 covers 7 bases. The CDR3 DNA sequence: TGCAGCGTTGGACCTGGACAGGACTACGAGCAGTACTTC. It specifies CSVGPGQDYEQYF.